This entry describes one T cell receptor (beta chain). Its target is unknown. The data stem from a study of CD8+ T cells in alopecia areata. Study-wide results and limits: Numerous expanded lesional clones remained in scalp and blood during tofacitinib.

Extracted RNA was reverse transcribed into cDNA, the sequencing template. The method was immunoSEQ multiplex PCR; TCRdb's version includes in-frame clones alone and lacks a portion of them. The data hold 250,000 to 300,000 clones, with 58% observed a single time. Described treatment: oral pan-JAK inhibitor, 5-10 mg twice daily. This CDR3 spans 16 amino acids. Losses at the gene ends were 4 bases for V and 0 bases for J; bases not matched to a gene: 10. Germline assignment: CDR1 SGDLS and CDR2 YYNGEE. The chain is built from TRBV9 and TRBJ2-7; TRBD1 matches at 7 bases. The receptor was isolated from a human donor with alopecia areata. The starting material was CD4+ T cells sorted from blood, obtained at week 24, from a patient treated with tofacitinib. The CDR3 DNA is TGTGCCAGCAGCCCTCAGGACAGGTTAAGCTCCTACGAGCAGTACTTC. Translating it yields CASSPQDRLSSYEQYF. Drawing the rest from reference TRBV9 and TRBJ2-7, the complete variable domain is DSGVTQTPKHLITATGQRVTLRCSPRSGDLSVYWYQQSLDQGLQFLIQYYNGEERAKGNILERFSAQQFPDLHSELNLSSLELGDSALYFCASSPQDRLSSYEQYFGPGTRLTVT.